Presented here are 8 T cell receptor beta chains from one specimen sequenced in a study of response to subunit inactivated influenza vaccine. One entry per CDR3 protein, called by TCRdb with MiXCR from the RT-PCR reads. The sample holds about half a million distinct CDR3 sequences, over 25% seen once. The sample in question was CD4+ T cells sorted from PBMCs, obtained around 5 days after vaccination. These receptors were collected from a man aged 50-60 years who received an inactivated influenza vaccine.

The chain is built from TRBV5-1 and TRBJ2-3, with TRBD1 identical over 9 bases. Germline V gene lookup returns CDR1 SGHRS and CDR2 YFSETQ. The CDR3 covers 16 residues. The junction had 9 bases not matched to a gene; V was cut back by 2 bases and J by 5 bases. The CDR3 bases are TGCGCCAGCAGCTTATCACCGGGACAGGGTCGAGATACGCAGTATTTT. Residues: CASSLSPGQGRDTQYF.

The CDR3 DNA is TGTGCCAGCAGCGTAGCTACTGGGACTAGCGGGAGTCGTCCTTACGATACGCAGTATTTT. Encoded protein: CASSVATGTSGSRPYDTQYF. The rearrangement uses TRBV9 and TRBJ2-3, with 14 bases matching TRBD2. Trimming took 0 bases from V and 6 from J; bases not matched to a gene: 15. The CDR3 is made up of 20 amino acids. The germline V gene has CDR1 SGDLS and CDR2 YYNGEE.

The chain combines TRBV7-9 with TRBJ2-2, with a tentative D call TRBD1 (6 bases). In germline, CDR1 is SEHNR, CDR2 FQNEAQ (reference sequence). The V and J ends lost 6 bases and 15 bases respectively, with 20 bases between them. The length of the CDR3 is 13 residues. In nucleotides, the CDR3 is TGTGCCAGCAGTTCCGATGTTGGGGGCAAGGTGTTTTTT. This sequence encodes CASSSDVGGKVFF.

In nucleotides, the CDR3 is TGTGCCAGCAGTTTACGCCACAATGAGCAGTTCTTC. It is translated as CASSLRHNEQFF. The chain uses TRBV28 and TRBJ2-1; D remains ambiguous. The germline V gene encodes CDR1 MDHEN and CDR2 SYDVKM. The CDR3 has 12 residues. With 2 bases removed from V and 5 bases from J, the gap between germline ends came to 4 bases.

This clonotype was recorded a few times. The chain links TRBV12-3 or TRBV12-4 to TRBJ2-7, with a weak D call TRBD2 (5 bases). CDR3 length: 12 amino acids. The V and J ends lost 8 bases and 2 bases respectively, with 10 bases between them. CDR3 DNA: TGTGCCAGCGGGTGGACTCCCTACGAGCAGTACTTC. Protein: CASGWTPYEQYF.

The chain has TRBV7-9 and TRBJ2-1; 8 bases agree with TRBD1. Germline CDR1 reads SEHNR; CDR2 reads FQNEAQ (reference sequence). The CDR3 extends over 13 amino acids. The trim removed 5 bases at V and 8 bases at J, leaving 5 bases unmatched. CDR3 sequence (DNA): TGTGCCAGCAGCCCACAGGGGGTCCATGAGCAGTTCTTC. Encoded protein: CASSPQGVHEQFF.

This clonotype was seen more than once but under ten times. J is TRBJ1-5 and V is TRBV6-5; no firm D call. This CDR3 spans 15 amino acids. The V gene's germline CDR1 is MNHEY and CDR2 SVGAGI. V lost 3 bases and J lost 2, with 11 bases in between. The CDR3 here is CASSYRVVGNQPQHF. CDR3 nucleotide sequence: TGTGCCAGCAGTTATCGGGTAGTCGGCAATCAGCCCCAGCATTTT.

This clonotype has a handful of counts. This rearrangement joins TRBV15 to TRBJ2-7, with D possibly called TRBD1 or TRBD2 (6 bases each). Trimming stripped 0 bases from V and 2 bases from J, with 8 bases between. This CDR3 spans 14 amino acids. The germline gives CDR1 LNHNV, CDR2 YYDKDF (reference sequence). The CDR3 reads CATSRDGGPYEQYF. The CDR3 nucleotides are TGTGCCACCAGCAGAGATGGGGGGCCCTACGAGCAGTACTTC.